The present T cell receptor beta chain was sequenced within a study of blood T cell repertoires in COVID-19. Study background: Donors in the United States, Italy and Spain gave samples during acute or convalescent COVID-19.

Participants came from fewer than 25 US areas, aged about 18 to 89 years. Participants' own reports of clinical history determined their cohort assignment. In the source study's methods: Cell counts per sample came from amplifying reference gene primers. TCRdb's table, derived via immunoSEQ multiplex PCR, lists solely in-frame clones and lacks some. V and J calls and clone size come straight from that table; D and trimming were deduced from the DNA. This sample yields approximately 130,000 clones, of which around nine tenths are seen a single time; about 2.5% belongs to the top ten. The V and J ends lost 2 bases and 2 bases respectively, with 10 bases between them. Germline CDR1 is LGHDT and CDR2 is YNNKEL (reference sequence). This CDR3 has 14 residues.

Sequenced: PBMCs or T cells enriched from blood (not recorded which). The rearrangement joins TRBV3-1 (or the pseudogene TRBV3-2) to TRBJ2-7, with unresolved D. The receptor was isolated from a woman between 50 and 59 years old who had recovered from COVID-19. The CDR3 spells CASSQSAAPYEQYF. The CDR3 DNA reads as TGTGCCAGCAGCCAAAGCGCAGCCCCCTACGAGCAGTACTTC.